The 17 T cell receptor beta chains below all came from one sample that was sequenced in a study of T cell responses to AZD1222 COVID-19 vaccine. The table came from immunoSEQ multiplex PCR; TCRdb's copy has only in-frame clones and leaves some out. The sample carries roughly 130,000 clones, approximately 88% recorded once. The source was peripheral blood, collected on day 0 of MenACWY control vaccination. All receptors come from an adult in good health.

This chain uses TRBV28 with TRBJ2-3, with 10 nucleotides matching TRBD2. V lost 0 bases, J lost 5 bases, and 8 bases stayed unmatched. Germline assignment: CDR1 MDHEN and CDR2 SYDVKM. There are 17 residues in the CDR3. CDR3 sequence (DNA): TGTGCCAGCAGTTTATGGGCAGCGGGAGGGCGGAAAGATACGCAGTATTTT. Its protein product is CASSLWAAGGRKDTQYF. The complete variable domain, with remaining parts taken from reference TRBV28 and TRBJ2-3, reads DVKVTQSSRYLVKRTGEKVFLECVQDMDHENMFWYRQDPGLGLRLIYFSYDVKMKEKGDIPEGYSVSREKKERFSLILESASTNQTSMYLCASSLWAAGGRKDTQYFGPGTRLTVL.

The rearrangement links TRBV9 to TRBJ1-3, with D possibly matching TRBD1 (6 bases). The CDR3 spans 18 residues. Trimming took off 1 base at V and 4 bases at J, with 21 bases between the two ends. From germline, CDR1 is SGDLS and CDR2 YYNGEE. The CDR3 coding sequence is TGTGCCAGCAGCGTAAACAGGGCGGGAGGGTTTAAGGGAAACACCATATATTTT. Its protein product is CASSVNRAGGFKGNTIYF.

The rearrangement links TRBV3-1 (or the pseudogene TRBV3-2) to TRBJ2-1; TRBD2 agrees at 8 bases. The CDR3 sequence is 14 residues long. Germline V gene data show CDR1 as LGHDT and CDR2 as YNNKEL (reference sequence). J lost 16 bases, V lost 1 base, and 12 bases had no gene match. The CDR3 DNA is TGTGCCAGCAGCCAAGGTCTTAGCGGGGTTAGAGCATTCTTC. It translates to CASSQGLSGVRAFF.

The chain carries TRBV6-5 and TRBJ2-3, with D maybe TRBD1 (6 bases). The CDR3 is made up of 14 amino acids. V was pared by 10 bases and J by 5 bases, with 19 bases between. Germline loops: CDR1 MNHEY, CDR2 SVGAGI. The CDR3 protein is CAIRPGTIGDTQYF. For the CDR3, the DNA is TGTGCCATCCGACCGGGGACAATCGGAGATACGCAGTATTTT.

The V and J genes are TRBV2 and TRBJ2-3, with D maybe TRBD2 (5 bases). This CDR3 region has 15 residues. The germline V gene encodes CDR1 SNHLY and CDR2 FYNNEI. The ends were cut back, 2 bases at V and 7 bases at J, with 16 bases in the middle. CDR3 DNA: TGTGCCAGCAGTGAATCCCTGGACTTGTCGAATACGCAGTATTTT. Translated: CASSESLDLSNTQYF.

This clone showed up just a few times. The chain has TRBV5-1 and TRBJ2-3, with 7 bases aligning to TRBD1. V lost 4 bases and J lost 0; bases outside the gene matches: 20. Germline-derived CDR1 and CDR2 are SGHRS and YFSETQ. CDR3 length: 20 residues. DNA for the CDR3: TGCGCCAGCAGCCGCCGGGACAGCCGGACCGTGCTAACTAGCACAGATACGCAGTATTTT. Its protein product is CASSRRDSRTVLTSTDTQYF.

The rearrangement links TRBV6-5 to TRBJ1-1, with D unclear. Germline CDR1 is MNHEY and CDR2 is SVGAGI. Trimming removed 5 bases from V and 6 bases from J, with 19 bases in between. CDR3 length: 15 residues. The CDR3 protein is CASSPYRRLGSEAFF. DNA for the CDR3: TGTGCCAGCAGTCCCTACCGACGATTGGGATCTGAAGCTTTCTTT.

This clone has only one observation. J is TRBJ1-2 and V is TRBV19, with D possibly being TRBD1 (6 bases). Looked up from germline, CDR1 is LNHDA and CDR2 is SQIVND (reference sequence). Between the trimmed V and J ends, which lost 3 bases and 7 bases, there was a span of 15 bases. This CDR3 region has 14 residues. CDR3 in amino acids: CASSMINRDGGYTF. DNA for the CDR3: TGTGCCAGTAGTATGATCAACAGGGACGGTGGCTACACCTTC.

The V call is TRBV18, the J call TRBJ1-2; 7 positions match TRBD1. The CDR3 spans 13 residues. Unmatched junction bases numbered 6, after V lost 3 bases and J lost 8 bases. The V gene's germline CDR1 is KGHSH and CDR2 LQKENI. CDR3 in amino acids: CASSPDRTMGYTF. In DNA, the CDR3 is TGTGCCAGCTCACCGGACAGGACTATGGGCTACACCTTC.

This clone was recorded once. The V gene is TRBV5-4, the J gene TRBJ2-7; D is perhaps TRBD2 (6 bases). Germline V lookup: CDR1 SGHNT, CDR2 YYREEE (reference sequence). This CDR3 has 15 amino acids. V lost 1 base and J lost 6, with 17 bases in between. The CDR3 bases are TGTGCCAGCAGCTTGTACGGGGGAGTATTGGGCGAGCAGTACTTC. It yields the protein CASSLYGGVLGEQYF. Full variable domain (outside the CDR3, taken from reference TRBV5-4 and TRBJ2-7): ETGVTQSPTHLIKTRGQQVTLRCSSQSGHNTVSWYQQALGQGPQFIFQYYREEENGRGNFPPRFSGLQFPNYSSELNVNALELDDSALYLCASSLYGGVLGEQYFGPGTRLTVT.

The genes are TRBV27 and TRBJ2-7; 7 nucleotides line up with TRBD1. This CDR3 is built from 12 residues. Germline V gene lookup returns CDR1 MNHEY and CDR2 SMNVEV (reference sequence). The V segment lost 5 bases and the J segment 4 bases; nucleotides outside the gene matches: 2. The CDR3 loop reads CASSPTGYEQYF. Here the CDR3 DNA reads TGTGCCAGCAGTCCGACAGGGTACGAGCAGTACTTC.

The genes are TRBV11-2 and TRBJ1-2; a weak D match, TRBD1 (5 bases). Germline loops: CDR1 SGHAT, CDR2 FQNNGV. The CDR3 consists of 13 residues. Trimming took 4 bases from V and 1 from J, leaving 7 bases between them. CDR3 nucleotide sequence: TGTGCCAGCAGCTGGGACGGTAACTATGGCTACACCTTC. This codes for CASSWDGNYGYTF.

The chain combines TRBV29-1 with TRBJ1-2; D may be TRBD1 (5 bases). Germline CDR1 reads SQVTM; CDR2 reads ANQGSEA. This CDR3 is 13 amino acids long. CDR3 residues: CSDDGGGRDGYTF. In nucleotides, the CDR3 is TGCTCCGACGACGGGGGAGGGCGAGATGGCTACACCTTC. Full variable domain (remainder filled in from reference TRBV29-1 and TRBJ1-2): SAVISQKPSRDICQRGTSLTIQCQVDSQVTMMFWYRQQPGQSLTLIATANQGSEATYESGFVIDKFPISRPNLTFSTLTVSNMSPEDSSIYLCSDDGGGRDGYTFGSGTRLTVV.

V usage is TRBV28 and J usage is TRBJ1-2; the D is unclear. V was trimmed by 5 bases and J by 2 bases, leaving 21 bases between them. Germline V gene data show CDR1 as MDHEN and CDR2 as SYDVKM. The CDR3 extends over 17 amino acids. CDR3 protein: CASSTPFSEGVNYGYTF. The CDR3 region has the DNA TGTGCCAGCAGTACTCCCTTTTCAGAGGGAGTCAACTATGGCTACACCTTC.

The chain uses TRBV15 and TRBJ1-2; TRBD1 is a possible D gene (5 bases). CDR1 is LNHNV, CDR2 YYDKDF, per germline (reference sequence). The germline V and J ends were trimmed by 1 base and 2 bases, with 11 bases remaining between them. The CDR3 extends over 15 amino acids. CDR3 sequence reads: CATSRVSTANYGYTF. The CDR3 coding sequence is TGTGCCACCAGCAGAGTATCGACAGCAAACTATGGCTACACCTTC.

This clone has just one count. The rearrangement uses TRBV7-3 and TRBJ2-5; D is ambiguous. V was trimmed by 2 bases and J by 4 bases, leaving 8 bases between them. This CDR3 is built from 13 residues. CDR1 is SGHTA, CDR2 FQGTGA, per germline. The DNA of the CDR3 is TGTGCCAGCAGCTTAGGAGCATTAGAGACCCAGTACTTC. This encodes CASSLGALETQYF.

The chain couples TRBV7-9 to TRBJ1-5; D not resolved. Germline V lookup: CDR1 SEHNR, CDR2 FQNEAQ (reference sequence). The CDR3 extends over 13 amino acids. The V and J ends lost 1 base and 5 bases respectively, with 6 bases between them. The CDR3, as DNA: TGTGCCAGCAGCTTAGACGGATATCAGCCCCAGCATTTT. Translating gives CASSLDGYQPQHF.